The present TCR beta chain was sequenced within a study of blood T cells in healthy people across ages. This clonotype has more than one count but fewer than ten. The V and J ends lost 5 bases and 4 bases respectively, with 18 bases between them. CDR1 is DFQATT and CDR2 is SNEGSKA in the germline V gene (reference sequence). The CDR3 extends over 14 amino acids. Together with a sample-barcoded 5' primer, a J-beta primer mix was included in a second PCR lasting about 6 to 11 cycles. TCRdb ran MiXCR on the 5' RACE reads and lists one entry per CDR3 protein. Of 1.5 million to 1.8 million distinct CDR3 sequences in the sample, approximately 39% were seen once.

The rearrangement links TRBV20-1 to TRBJ2-7; D call uncertain. Material for sequencing was blood. The clonotype originates from a young woman in good health. The CDR3: CSALRAGREYEQYF. The CDR3 DNA reads TGCAGTGCTCTACGGGCAGGTCGAGAGTACGAGCAGTACTTC.